Sequencing of this T cell receptor (beta chain) was carried out in a study of early T cells in non-severe SARS-CoV-2 infection. Study-wide context: Sequencing was performed on bulk RNA from unsorted whole blood, leaving chains unpaired. Study-wide points: VDJdb matching favored anti-spike CD8 responses, missing private and CD4 specificities.

Unique molecular identifiers were affixed to single, distinct cDNA molecules. MiXCR was run by TCRdb on the 5' RACE reads, yielding one entry per CDR3 protein. The data hold more than 65,000 distinct CDR3 sequences, with 13% observed a single time. The table lists this clonotype with a few counts. What it recognizes is unknown. V was trimmed by 4 bases and J by 1 base, leaving 10 bases between them. Germline V gives CDR1 KGHSH, CDR2 LQKENI. The CDR3 has 15 amino acids. The sample comprised whole blood. The gene calls are TRBV18 and TRBJ2-2; D unresolved. The sequence came from an adult who was a healthcare worker with PCR-confirmed SARS-CoV-2 infection or an uninfected control (not recorded which). The CDR3 protein is CASSRLDQNTGELFF. CDR3 nucleotides: TGTGCCAGCTCACGACTGGACCAGAACACCGGGGAGCTGTTTTTT.